The sequence of this T cell receptor beta chain was determined in a study of cytomegalovirus exposure and HLA in healthy donors. For the study at large: From donors who were HLA-typed, an early data release held 81 million or so unique TCRs. Regarding the study as a whole: Usually a TCR sequence was rare, but some public TCRs were found in many donors. Among donors in an Asian-associated ancestry cluster, a later analysis reportedly found fewer N-insertions than the roughly 700-donor mean. Evidence from a later analysis indicated that most CMV-associated TCR beta chains looked HLA-restricted.

CDR3 length: 17 amino acids. The V segment lost 5 bases and the J segment 3 bases; nucleotides outside the gene matches: 6. The V gene's germline CDR1 is SEHNR and CDR2 FQNEAQ (reference sequence). 13 Jbeta primers and 60 Vbeta primers were used for the PCR. The protocol was immunoSEQ multiplex PCR, while the TCRdb copy is restricted to in-frame clones and leaves out a portion. The sample contains over 80,000 clones, 81% of which appear only once. A note on this clone: Its antigen is undetermined.

The receptor's source is a man between 40 and 49 years old in good health and CMV-seropositive. The chain recombines TRBV7-9 with TRBJ2-1, with 14 bases aligning to TRBD2. What was sequenced was PBMCs. CDR3 amino acids: CASSRGTSGSLYNEQFF. CDR3 sequence (DNA): TGTGCCAGCAGCCGCGGGACTAGCGGGAGTCTCTACAATGAGCAGTTCTTC.